These T cell receptor beta chains were read from a single sample in a study of blood T cell repertoires in COVID-19. TCRdb keeps only in-frame clones here, not all; method: immunoSEQ multiplex PCR. The data contain more than 200,000 clones, around 88% of them singletons. Sequenced input: peripheral blood. The receptors derive from a woman in her fifties or sixties with acute or convalescent COVID-19. Each CDR3 is given with its conserved first and last residue. The D gene is left open where the match is weak. Only part of the rows carry a size: once, few, many, or a class if the clone is expanded.

TRBJ2-3,NA,few,TRBV29-1,CSVEERTDTQYF,TGCAGCGTTGAAGAGAGGACAGATACGCAGTATTTT
TRBJ2-5,TRBD2,NA,TRBV18,CASSPPFGREGETQYF,TGTGCCAGCTCACCGCCCTTCGGGCGGGAGGGGGAGACCCAGTACTTC
TRBJ2-1,NA,NA,TRBV2,CASSRRGSNNEQFF,TGTGCCAGCTCAAGGAGGGGCAGCAACAATGAGCAGTTCTTC
TRBJ2-1,TRBD2,once,TRBV5-6,CASSLLLAGVNEQFF,TGTGCCAGCAGCTTATTACTAGCGGGCGTAAATGAGCAGTTCTTC
TRBJ2-1,TRBD2,NA,TRBV11-3,CASSTSGRRGEQFF,TGTGCCAGCAGCACTAGCGGGAGGAGGGGTGAGCAGTTCTTC
TRBJ2-1,TRBD2,NA,TRBV7-2,CASRGGREVSYNEQFF,TGTGCCAGCCGCGGGGGGCGGGAGGTCTCCTACAATGAGCAGTTCTTC
TRBJ1-5,NA,NA,TRBV6-6,CASRDISQPQHF,TGTGCCAGCAGGGACATCAGTCAGCCCCAGCATTTT
TRBJ1-2,NA,NA,TRBV29-1,CSVVFSGFRGYGYTF,TGCAGCGTTGTTTTTTCGGGCTTTCGGGGCTATGGCTACACCTTC
TRBJ1-2,NA,NA,TRBV2,CASSEAGTDYGYTF,TGTGCCAGCAGTGAAGCGGGGACTGACTATGGCTACACCTTC
TRBJ1-6,NA,NA,TRBV5-4,CASSFGGGNSPLHF,TGTGCCAGCAGCTTTGGGGGAGGTAATTCACCCCTCCACTTT
TRBJ1-4,NA,NA,TRBV19,CASSSLGGVDEKLFF,TGTGCCAGTAGTTCCCTTGGGGGGGTCGATGAAAAACTGTTTTTT
TRBJ1-6,NA,NA,TRBV2,CASLDSPGRLHF,TGTGCCAGCCTGGACAGCCCGGGGCGCCTCCACTTT
TRBJ2-6,TRBD1,NA,TRBV28,CASSFDWGTGGYIGSGANVLTF,TGTGCCAGCAGTTTCGATTGGGGGACAGGGGGCTATATCGGATCTGGGGCCAACGTCCTGACTTTC
TRBJ2-3,TRBD1,NA,TRBV5-6,CASSLLTGQGATDTQYF,TGTGCCAGCAGCTTGCTAACGGGGCAGGGGGCCACAGATACGCAGTATTTT
TRBJ2-4,TRBD1,NA,TRBV5-5,CASSSTGGETPKNIQYF,TGTGCCAGCAGCTCCACAGGGGGCGAAACTCCCAAAAACATTCAGTACTTC
TRBJ2-3,NA,NA,TRBV20-1,CSAHGVDTQYF,TGCAGTGCCCACGGGGTAGATACGCAGTATTTT
TRBJ2-3,TRBD2,NA,TRBV11-2,CASSILAGGPGLPDTQYF,TGTGCCAGCAGCATCCTAGCGGGAGGGCCCGGGTTACCAGATACGCAGTATTTT
TRBJ2-7,TRBD2,few,TRBV3-1/TRBV3-2,CASSHGTSGWYEQYF,TGTGCCAGCAGCCACGGGACTAGCGGCTGGTACGAGCAGTACTTC
TRBJ2-3,NA,NA,TRBV5-6,CASHVAGLSTDTQYF,TGTGCCAGCCATGTCGCCGGACTCAGCACAGATACGCAGTATTTT
TRBJ2-7,NA,NA,TRBV6-2/TRBV6-3,CASSYSGRSVDEQYF,TGTGCCAGCAGTTACTCGGGGCGGTCCGTGGACGAGCAGTACTTC
TRBJ1-6,NA,NA,TRBV25-1,CASSDAPSSYNSPLHF,TGTGCCAGCAGTGACGCCCCGAGCTCCTATAATTCACCCCTCCACTTT
TRBJ1-4,NA,NA,TRBV5-4,CASSLAGGVEEKLFF,TGTGCCAGCAGCTTGGCGGGAGGGGTCGAGGAAAAACTGTTTTTT
TRBJ2-7,TRBD1,NA,TRBV19,CASSIVGTGSDEQYF,TGTGCCAGTAGTATAGTAGGGACAGGATCTGATGAGCAGTACTTC
TRBJ1-6,NA,NA,TRBV9,CASSVVGDYNSPLHF,TGTGCCAGCAGCGTAGTCGGGGACTATAATTCACCCCTCCACTTT
TRBJ1-1,NA,NA,TRBV6-5,CASRAGGLEVTEAFF,TGTGCCAGCAGGGCCGGGGGGCTGGAGGTCACTGAAGCTTTCTTT